This T cell receptor (beta chain) stems from a study of blood T cell repertoires in COVID-19. Study information: Some COVID-19 samples were acute and others convalescent; all came from the United States, Italy and Spain.

Clones were sequenced by immunoSEQ multiplex PCR, and TCRdb holds only the in-frame ones, with some missing. The table includes some 270,000 clones, around nine tenths detected once. Sample: PBMCs or T cells enriched from blood (not recorded which). The origin of this receptor is a woman in her thirties or forties who had recovered from COVID-19.

CDR3 coding DNA: TGCGCCAGCAGCTTGGGGGGAGCAGGGGCAGGCTACACCTTC. The encoded protein is CASSLGGAGAGYTF. The J gene is TRBJ1-2, the V gene TRBV5-1, with TRBD1 as a possible D gene (6 bases). The V end lost 0 bases, the J end lost 8 bases, and 14 bases lay between the germline ends. In germline, CDR1 is SGHRS, CDR2 YFSETQ. The CDR3 sequence is 14 residues long.